This T cell receptor beta chain originates from a study of T cell changes during pregnancy in multiple sclerosis. V trimming: 1 base; J trimming: 15 bases; junction bases outside the gene matches: 20. The CDR3 totals 17 residues. Germline CDR1 is SGHDN and CDR2 is FVKESK. Method: immunoSEQ multiplex PCR; TCRdb's copy keeps in-frame clones and lacks some. The data contain about 49,000 clones, about 91% of them singletons. This clone was counted only a few times. The rearrangement joins TRBV14 to TRBJ2-1, with TRBD1 identical over 8 bases. The input for sequencing was peripheral blood, taken after pregnancy. This clonotype was sampled from a female donor with multiple sclerosis, enrolled in a pregnancy study. This chain's CDR3 is CASSQAPETGVLRGPFF. CDR3 bases: TGTGCCAGCAGCCAAGCACCCGAGACAGGGGTTCTCCGGGGTCCGTTCTTC. The variable domain in full, with the rest retrieved from reference TRBV14 and TRBJ2-1, is EAGVTQFPSHSVIEKGQTVTLRCDPISGHDNLYWYRRVMGKEIKFLLHFVKESKQDESGMPNNRFLAERTGGTYSTLKVQPAELEDSGVYFCASSQAPETGVLRGPFFGPGTRLTVL.